These 13 T cell receptor beta chains were all obtained from the same sample, sequenced in a study of patients and donors after allogeneic stem cell transplantation. TCRdb processed the RT-PCR reads anew with MiXCR; each CDR3 protein has one entry. The data show about a million distinct CDR3 sequences, under 20% seen once. Sample: blood, either unsorted or a sorted T cell fraction (not recorded which). Every receptor here comes from a human donor who was either an allogeneic HSCT recipient or a stem cell or donor lymphocyte infusion donor (not recorded which). It is not recorded whose cells these are; they may come from a transplant donor.

The chain recombines TRBV4-1 with TRBJ1-1; D is uncertain. Germline V CDR1 and CDR2: MGHRA, YSYEKL. The CDR3 has 13 amino acids. Trimming took off 1 base at V and 2 bases at J, with 5 bases between the two ends. For the CDR3, the DNA is TGCGCCAGCAGCCAAGGCATAAACACTGAAGCTTTCTTT. This encodes CASSQGINTEAFF.

This clonotype was seen ten or more times. This chain connects TRBV5-1 to TRBJ2-1, with D possibly TRBD2 on 6 matching bases. This CDR3 has 16 amino acids. CDR1 is SGHRS and CDR2 is YFSETQ in the germline V gene. With 5 bases removed from V and 8 bases from J, the gap between germline ends came to 23 bases. The CDR3 region has the DNA TGCGCCAGCAGACTTCTTTCAGGGAGGACTGGCGATGAGCAGTTCTTC. Its translation is CASRLLSGRTGDEQFF.

In this sample, this clonotype turned up a few times. The V and J genes are TRBV3-1 and TRBJ2-1; D remains unclear. The CDR3 loop spans 12 amino acids. Trimming left V 5 bases short and J 9 bases short, with 11 bases between. Per germline, CDR1 LGHDT and CDR2 YNNKEL (reference sequence). The CDR3 sequence is CASSEDVTEQFF. The CDR3 DNA sequence: TGTGCCAGCAGCGAGGACGTGACTGAGCAGTTCTTC.

The chain links TRBV5-6 to TRBJ2-3; TRBD2 matches 14 bases. The CDR3 loop spans 17 amino acids. Per the germline V gene, CDR1 is SGHDT and CDR2 is YYEEEE. V lost 4 bases to trimming and J lost 4 bases; unmatched junction nucleotides: 8. The CDR3 coding sequence is TGTGCCAGCAGCAGGGGGACTAGCGGGAGACGGGCAGATACGCAGTATTTT. Translation: CASSRGTSGRRADTQYF.

The J gene is TRBJ2-3, the V gene TRBV20-1; TRBD2 is a possible D gene (6 bases). The CDR3 is 15 residues long. Germline CDR1 and CDR2: DFQATT and SNEGSKA (reference sequence). Trimming took off 6 bases at V and 1 base at J, with 17 bases between the two ends. The CDR3 sequence: CSAPHPWEGTDTQYF. In DNA, the CDR3 is TGCAGTGCACCCCATCCCTGGGAGGGCACAGATACGCAGTATTTT.

A few counts support this clonotype. The V and J genes are TRBV12-3 or TRBV12-4 and TRBJ2-1; perhaps TRBD2 as D (6 bases). V dropped 10 bases and J dropped 5 bases, with 15 bases sitting between them. This CDR3 comprises 13 residues. This CDR3 reads CAIRLALDNEQFF. In DNA form, the CDR3 reads TGTGCCATCAGGCTAGCGCTAGACAATGAGCAGTTCTTC.

The chain carries TRBV10-3 and TRBJ2-7, with D perhaps assigned TRBD1 or TRBD2 (5 bases each). Germline CDR1 reads ENHRY; CDR2 reads SYGVKD. The CDR3 consists of 14 residues. Trimming took off 6 bases at V and 0 bases at J, with 12 bases between the two ends. The CDR3 is CAISLHGTSYEQYF. The CDR3, as DNA: TGTGCCATCAGCTTACACGGGACCTCCTACGAGCAGTACTTC.

This clonotype was seen a few times. V gene TRBV20-1 combines with J gene TRBJ2-7; TRBD2 is a possible D gene (6 bases). Germline V lookup: CDR1 DFQATT, CDR2 SNEGSKA (reference sequence). Trimming cost V 0 bases and J 5 bases, with 17 bases left between them. The CDR3 is made up of 15 amino acids. The CDR3 DNA follows: TGCAGTGCTAGAGATGCCCTAACTAGCTTCCACGAGCAGTACTTC. Translation gives CSARDALTSFHEQYF.

The J gene is TRBJ2-3, the V gene TRBV6-2 or TRBV6-3; 8 bases agree with TRBD1. Germline V gene lookup returns CDR1 MNHEY and CDR2 SVGEGT. The V segment lost 11 bases and the J segment 0 bases; nucleotides outside the gene matches: 7. The CDR3 is 14 amino acids. CDR3 sequence reads: CAVRTGTSTDTQYF. The CDR3 DNA sequence: TGTGCCGTCCGGACAGGGACTAGCACAGATACGCAGTATTTT.

The chain is built from TRBV7-9 and TRBJ2-2; 10 bases fit TRBD2. This CDR3 contains 15 residues. The V and J ends lost 5 bases and 4 bases, in that order; junction bases with no gene match: 4. CDR1 SEHNR and CDR2 FQNEAQ come from the germline V gene (reference sequence). In nucleotides, the CDR3 is TGTGCCAGCAGCGCAGCGGGAGGGGGCACCGGGGAGCTGTTTTTT. Translation gives CASSAAGGGTGELFF.

This clonotype was counted between two and nine times. The CDR3 coding sequence is TGTGCCAGCAGCCCGACTAGCCCAGATACGCAGTATTTT. Its protein product is CASSPTSPDTQYF. The rearrangement uses TRBV7-9 and TRBJ2-3, with TRBD2 identical over 7 bases. CDR3 size: 13 residues. The junction had 3 bases not matched to a gene; V was cut back by 5 bases and J by 4 bases. Looked up from germline, CDR1 is SEHNR and CDR2 is FQNEAQ (reference sequence).

This chain uses TRBV9 with TRBJ2-5; the match to TRBD1 covers 8 bases. Germline loops: CDR1 SGDLS, CDR2 YYNGEE. V shed 3 bases and J 4 bases; nucleotides not matched to a gene: 2. The CDR3 length is 13 residues. CDR3 residues: CASSEQGGETQYF. The CDR3 DNA reads TGTGCCAGCAGCGAACAGGGGGGAGAGACCCAGTACTTC.

The J gene is TRBJ1-1, the V gene TRBV2; D is perhaps TRBD1 (5 bases). The V gene's germline CDR1 is SNHLY and CDR2 FYNNEI. CDR3 length equals 14 residues. V was trimmed by 4 bases and J by 2 bases, leaving 11 bases between them. CDR3 sequence (DNA): TGTGCCAGCAGTGTGTTGACAGTTAACACTGAAGCTTTCTTT. Its translation: CASSVLTVNTEAFF.